This TCR beta chain was recorded in a study of glioma-infiltrating T cells after dendritic cell vaccination. For the study at large: Dendritic cell vaccination trial patients had either newly diagnosed or recurrent glioblastoma.

In germline, CDR1 is SNHLY, CDR2 FYNNEI. The V segment lost 1 base and the J segment 2 bases; nucleotides outside the gene matches: 5. The CDR3 has 17 residues. As to time point: after dendritic cell vaccination, including at tumor progression/relapse. TCRdb's copy holds only in-frame clones and misses some; the assay was immunoSEQ multiplex PCR. This table holds around 90,000 clones, over 75% found once. The sample consisted of blood, taken after dendritic cell vaccination. The rearrangement links TRBV2 to TRBJ2-3; 11 bases agree with TRBD2. The source is a human donor with glioblastoma. CDR3 nucleotides: TGTGCCAGCAGTGAAGAGATGACTAGCGGGGTCACAGATACGCAGTATTTT. It codes for CASSEEMTSGVTDTQYF. The full variable domain, with the rest looked up from reference TRBV2 and TRBJ2-3, is EPEVTQTPSHQVTQMGQEVILRCVPISNHLYFYWYRQILGQKVEFLVSFYNNEISEKSEIFDDQFSVERPDGSNFTLKIRSTKLEDSAMYFCASSEEMTSGVTDTQYFGPGTRLTVL.